The rows below give T cell receptor beta chains drawn from one sample of a study of shared clonotypes between healthy human individuals. Sequencing was performed with immunoSEQ multiplex PCR; in TCRdb, only in-frame clones are kept and a portion is missing. The sample holds 75,000 to 100,000 clones, approximately 51% seen once. Sequencing was performed on PBMCs. The receptors derive from a woman between 35 and 50 years old in good health. Some clones in this sample may be carry-over from other donors' samples. CDR3s include the opening cysteine and the closing phenylalanine or tryptophan. The order of the fields is D gene, clone size, V gene, J gene, CDR3 DNA, CDR3 protein. D genes are given only for firm matches. Clone sizes are given selectively: once, few, many, or a class where the clone is expanded.

D: -; size: -; V: TRBV9; J: TRBJ2-2; DNA: TGTGCCAGCAGCGTAGGGTCCGGTAGAAACACCGGGGAGCTGTTTTTT; CDR3: CASSVGSGRNTGELFF
D: -; size: -; V: TRBV7-2; J: TRBJ2-7; DNA: TGTGCCAGCAGCTCCTCATACCGCTCCGAGCAGTACTTC; CDR3: CASSSSYRSEQYF
D: -; size: few; V: TRBV7-2; J: TRBJ1-5; DNA: TGTGCCAGCAGCTTAGTTGGGGCCGATAGCAATCAGCCCCAGCATTTT; CDR3: CASSLVGADSNQPQHF
D: TRBD2; size: many; V: TRBV5-1; J: TRBJ2-5; DNA: TGCGCCAGCAGTACGGGGACTAGCGGGTCCCAAGAGACCCAGTACTTC; CDR3: CASSTGTSGSQETQYF
D: TRBD1; size: -; V: TRBV6-6; J: TRBJ1-2; DNA: TGTGCCAGCAGTTACCTGACAGGGGGTCATGGCTACACCTTC; CDR3: CASSYLTGGHGYTF
D: -; size: -; V: TRBV30; J: TRBJ1-5; DNA: TGTGCCTGGAGTGTAGGGGGGGGGATCAAGCCCCAGCATTTT; CDR3: CAWSVGGGIKPQHF
D: -; size: -; V: TRBV4-1; J: TRBJ1-1; DNA: TGCGCCAGCAGCCAGGAGAAGAACACTGAAGCTTTCTTT; CDR3: CASSQEKNTEAFF
D: -; size: many; V: TRBV9; J: TRBJ2-3; DNA: TGTGCCAGCAGCGCGGCGGCAGCCCTCAGCACAGATACGCAGTATTTT; CDR3: CASSAAAALSTDTQYF
D: -; size: -; V: TRBV11-2; J: TRBJ2-1; DNA: TGTGCCAGCAGCTTAGTGGGTTACAATGAGCAGTTCTTC; CDR3: CASSLVGYNEQFF
D: TRBD2; size: -; V: TRBV5-6; J: TRBJ2-7; DNA: TGTGCCAGCAGCTTGGGCCTAGCGGGAGGGCAGTACTTC; CDR3: CASSLGLAGGQYF
D: TRBD2; size: -; V: TRBV7-8; J: TRBJ2-7; DNA: TGTGCCAGCAGCCCGACGGGACTAGCGGCCCCCTACGAGCAGTACTTC; CDR3: CASSPTGLAAPYEQYF
D: TRBD1; size: medium-sized; V: TRBV7-8; J: TRBJ1-2; DNA: TGTGCCAGCAGCCGAAGTTGGGACAGGGTTAACTATGGCTACACCTTC; CDR3: CASSRSWDRVNYGYTF
D: -; size: -; V: TRBV4-1; J: TRBJ2-6; DNA: TGCGCCAGCAGCCAAGAGGGGCCCGGAGGGGCCAACGTCCTGACTTTC; CDR3: CASSQEGPGGANVLTF
D: -; size: few; V: TRBV28; J: TRBJ1-5; DNA: TGTGCCAGCAGTTTTTACGGGGGCTCGGATCAGCCCCAGCATTTT; CDR3: CASSFYGGSDQPQHF
D: -; size: -; V: TRBV30; J: TRBJ1-5; DNA: TGTGCCTGGAGTCGGGGGGGGACTGGTCAGCCCCAGCATTTT; CDR3: CAWSRGGTGQPQHF
D: -; size: many; V: TRBV5-4; J: TRBJ1-4; DNA: TGTGCCAGCAGCCGGGAGGGAGGGCCTAATGAAAAACTGTTTTTT; CDR3: CASSREGGPNEKLFF
D: -; size: -; V: TRBV5-1; J: TRBJ2-3; DNA: TGCGCCAGCAGGGACCCGAGACAGGGCACAGATACGCAGTATTTT; CDR3: CASRDPRQGTDTQYF
D: TRBD2; size: once; V: TRBV27; J: TRBJ2-3; DNA: TGTGCCAGCAGATTAGCGGGATTCAGAGATACGCAGTATTTT; CDR3: CASRLAGFRDTQYF
D: TRBD2; size: -; V: TRBV7-9; J: TRBJ2-1; DNA: TGTGCCAGCAGCGGGGGAAGCGGGAGAACCTACAATGAGCAGTTCTTC; CDR3: CASSGGSGRTYNEQFF
D: TRBD1; size: many; V: TRBV7-9; J: TRBJ1-4; DNA: TGTGCCAGCAGCCAAGGGGGCAGTTATAATGAAAAACTGTTTTTT; CDR3: CASSQGGSYNEKLFF
D: TRBD1; size: -; V: TRBV7-3; J: TRBJ2-5; DNA: TGTGCCAGCAGCCCCCGGGACAGCCCCCAAGAGACCCAGTACTTC; CDR3: CASSPRDSPQETQYF
D: -; size: -; V: TRBV19; J: TRBJ1-2; DNA: TGTGCCAGTAGTGATGCTCGGGTGGGCGCTAACTATGGCTACACCTTC; CDR3: CASSDARVGANYGYTF
D: -; size: -; V: TRBV7-9; J: TRBJ1-5; DNA: TGTGCCAGCAGTCCGATACCCGGACAGCCCCAGCATTTT; CDR3: CASSPIPGQPQHF
D: -; size: many; V: TRBV28; J: TRBJ2-5; DNA: TGTGCCAGCAGTCGTTATTTCCGAGAACAAGAGACCCAGTACTTC; CDR3: CASSRYFREQETQYF
D: -; size: -; V: TRBV29-1; J: TRBJ2-1; DNA: TGCAGCGTTCCTACCGGAGCCCTGGGTAATGAGCAGTTCTTC; CDR3: CSVPTGALGNEQFF
D: -; size: -; V: TRBV7-6; J: TRBJ1-5; DNA: TGTGCCAGCAGCCCGTCGGGGAATCAGCCCCAGCATTTT; CDR3: CASSPSGNQPQHF
D: -; size: -; V: TRBV5-1; J: TRBJ2-7; DNA: TGCGCCAGCACTCGGGACATCTCCTACGAGCAGTACTTC; CDR3: CASTRDISYEQYF
D: -; size: many; V: TRBV6-6; J: TRBJ1-2; DNA: TGTGCCAGCAGTTACTCGAAGCTCGACCGGCCGTCCTACTTC; CDR3: CASSYSKLDRPSYF
D: -; size: many; V: TRBV2; J: TRBJ1-5; DNA: TGTGCCAGCAGTGGGTCCAGACTCAATCAGCCCCAGCATTTT; CDR3: CASSGSRLNQPQHF
D: -; size: -; V: TRBV28; J: TRBJ2-7; DNA: TGTGCCAGCAGTTTTTGGGGGGCTGGCGAGCAGTACTTC; CDR3: CASSFWGAGEQYF
D: -; size: many; V: TRBV7-2; J: TRBJ2-7; DNA: TGTGCCAGCAGTTTAGATGGGGGCGAGCAGTACTTC; CDR3: CASSLDGGEQYF
D: -; size: -; V: TRBV27; J: TRBJ1-5; DNA: TGTGCCAGCAGTCCCACCCCCCGGGCGCGAGGGCCCCAGCATTTT; CDR3: CASSPTPRARGPQHF
D: -; size: -; V: TRBV30; J: TRBJ2-1; DNA: TGTGCCTGGAGTGAGGCAGCAAATTACAATGAGCAGTTCTTC; CDR3: CAWSEAANYNEQFF
D: TRBD1; size: many; V: TRBV19; J: TRBJ1-2; DNA: TGTGCCAGTAGTCCCGGACAGGGGGTATACTATGGCTACACCTTC; CDR3: CASSPGQGVYYGYTF
D: TRBD2; size: -; V: TRBV27; J: TRBJ2-7; DNA: TGTGCCAGCGAAAGGACTAGCGGGAGGGCGGAGGACTACGAGCAGTACTTC; CDR3: CASERTSGRAEDYEQYF
D: -; size: many; V: TRBV29-1; J: TRBJ2-7; DNA: TGCAGCGCCTCCGGGACTCCCAGGGTGGAGCAGTACTTC; CDR3: CSASGTPRVEQYF
D: -; size: many; V: TRBV30; J: TRBJ1-2; DNA: TGTGCCTGGAGTCCGGAGGCGCGGGGCTACACCTTC; CDR3: CAWSPEARGYTF
D: -; size: -; V: TRBV30; J: TRBJ1-4; DNA: TGTGCCTGGACCCCCAGGGCTTTGATAAGTGAAAAACTGTTTTTT; CDR3: CAWTPRALISEKLFF
D: -; size: many; V: TRBV30; J: TRBJ1-2; DNA: TGTGCCTGGATGGGGGCCGTGGAGTACTCTAACTATGGCTACACCTTC; CDR3: CAWMGAVEYSNYGYTF